This T cell receptor beta chain originates from a study of T cells in women clearing cervical HPV infection. Study-wide findings and caveats: CIN3+ cases had significantly higher TCR richness than controls; evenness did not differ. Combining TCR richness with V gene abundances gave about 0.87 AUC.

The germline V and J ends were trimmed by 7 bases and 5 bases, with 14 bases remaining between them. The CDR3 is made up of 13 amino acids. Germline V lookup: CDR1 SNHLY, CDR2 FYNNEI. Using immunoSEQ multiplex PCR, the repertoire was profiled, and TCRdb retains in-frame clones only, with some absent. This table lists roughly 22,000 clones. HPV was found by MY09/MY11 PCR and dot-blot genotyping. A word on this clone: The antigen is not known. The DNA ends 3 residues before the CDR3 does, and the rest of the CDR3 is filled in from the germline J gene.

This clonotype originated in a woman aged 18 to 75 with a cervical HPV16 infection that either progressed to CIN3+ or cleared (not recorded which). This chain links TRBV2 with TRBJ1-2; TRBD1 is a possible D gene (5 bases). The sample consisted of blood buffy coat. The CDR3 sequence is CASNPSEGYGYTF. Incomplete CDR3 DNA: TGTGCCAGCAACCCTTCCGAGGGGTATGGC.